This T cell receptor beta chain comes out of a study of T cell changes during pregnancy in multiple sclerosis. Losses at the gene ends were 3 bases for V and 8 bases for J; bases not matched to a gene: 4. CDR3 size: 13 residues. CDR1 is KGHSH, CDR2 LQKENI, per germline. The repertoire was sequenced with immunoSEQ multiplex PCR; TCRdb's copy has only in-frame clones and lacks some. The sample includes 80,000 or so clones, over 85% seen only once; the top ten take 0.8% to 1%. The chain employs TRBV18 and TRBJ1-2; 9 nucleotides agree with TRBD1. Sequencing was performed on peripheral blood, taken in the second trimester of pregnancy. This clonotype was sampled from a female donor in good health, enrolled as a control in a pregnancy study. This chain's CDR3 is CASSPGQGGGYTF. CDR3 DNA sequence: TGTGCCAGCTCACCGGGACAGGGTGGAGGCTACACCTTC.